One sample yielded the 8 T cell receptor beta chains listed below, sequenced in a study of blood T cells in healthy people across ages. Next came a second PCR, run for about 7 to 12 cycles, which used a sample-barcoded 5' primer along with a J-beta primer mix. TCRdb re-analysed the 5' RACE reads in MiXCR, keeping a single row per CDR3 protein. There are over a million distinct CDR3 sequences in the sample; around 59% occur only once, and under 8.5% lies in the top ten. Sequencing was performed on blood. The receptors stem from a man younger than 30 in good health.

The gene calls are TRBV3-1 and TRBJ1-6; D not certain. Germline loops: CDR1 LGHDT, CDR2 YNNKEL (reference sequence). The CDR3 is made up of 15 amino acids. V lost 1 base and J 7 bases, leaving 11 bases between the germline ends. The CDR3 spells CASSQGTRRNSPLHF. The CDR3 region has the DNA TGTGCCAGCAGCCAAGGAACGAGAAGGAATTCACCCCTCCACTTT.

The chain employs TRBV20-1 and TRBJ1-1, with 9 bases lining up with TRBD1. Trimming cost V 2 bases and J 1 base; bases outside gene matches: 17. Per germline, CDR1 DFQATT and CDR2 SNEGSKA (reference sequence). There are 19 residues in the CDR3. CDR3 amino acids: CSARPDRGRDMKWNTEAFF. In nucleotides, the CDR3 is TGCAGTGCTAGACCGGACAGGGGAAGGGATATGAAATGGAACACTGAAGCTTTCTTT.

CDR3 in DNA: TGTGCCAGCCAAGGCGGACAGACCAATTCACCCCTCCACTTT. Protein sequence: CASQGGQTNSPLHF. The chain joins TRBV28 to TRBJ1-6, with a tentative D call TRBD1 (6 bases). The CDR3 has 14 residues. V was trimmed by 8 bases and J by 7 bases, leaving 15 bases between them. Germline lookup yields CDR1 MDHEN and CDR2 SYDVKM.

V is TRBV14 and J is TRBJ2-1, with D perhaps TRBD2 (5 bases). V lost 0 bases, J lost 9 bases, and 12 bases lay in between. The germline V gene has CDR1 SGHDN and CDR2 FVKESK. This CDR3 is 14 amino acids long. The DNA of the CDR3 is TGTGCCAGCAGCCAAGATAGGGCCGGGGTTGAGCAGTTCTTC. It yields the protein CASSQDRAGVEQFF.

The chain has TRBV7-2 and TRBJ2-7; D is unclear. Germline V gives CDR1 SGHTA, CDR2 FQGNSA. The CDR3 runs to 15 residues. The V end was cut by 2 bases, the J end by 2 bases, with 13 bases between. The CDR3 sequence: CASSLNLPSAYEQYF. Here the CDR3 DNA reads TGTGCCAGCAGCTTAAACCTGCCCAGCGCCTACGAGCAGTACTTC.

The chain carries TRBV4-2 and TRBJ1-5, with D maybe TRBD1 (5 bases). V lost 1 base to trimming and J lost 3 bases, with 13 bases between them. CDR1 LGHNA and CDR2 YNFKEQ come from the germline V gene. The CDR3 consists of 16 residues. The CDR3 DNA is TGTGCCAGCAGCCAAGTAGGTCAGACAGACAATCAGCCCCAGCATTTT. Translation: CASSQVGQTDNQPQHF.

The chain joins TRBV6-6 to TRBJ2-7; D may be TRBD1 (5 bases). Germline values: CDR1 MNHNY, CDR2 SVGAGI (reference sequence). V lost 5 bases to trimming and J lost 0 bases, with 11 bases between them. The CDR3 is 14 residues long. DNA of the CDR3: TGTGCCAGCAGTGACCAAGACAGCTCCTACGAGCAGTACTTC. Its protein is CASSDQDSSYEQYF.

This clonotype was counted only a few times. The chain recombines TRBV15 with TRBJ2-1; no firm D call. V was trimmed by 3 bases and J by 7 bases, leaving 16 bases between them. Germline V gene data show CDR1 as LNHNV and CDR2 as YYDKDF (reference sequence). This CDR3 region has 15 residues. Written as DNA, the CDR3 is TGTGCCACCAGCAGCTATGGCAACTACCAGAATGAGCAGTTCTTC. This sequence encodes CATSSYGNYQNEQFF. The entire variable domain, with the rest obtained from reference TRBV15 and TRBJ2-1, is as follows: DAMVIQNPRYQVTQFGKPVTLSCSQTLNHNVMYWYQQKSSQAPKLLFHYYDKDFNNEADTPDNFQSRRPNTSFCFLDIRSPGLGDTAMYLCATSSYGNYQNEQFFGPGTRLTVL.